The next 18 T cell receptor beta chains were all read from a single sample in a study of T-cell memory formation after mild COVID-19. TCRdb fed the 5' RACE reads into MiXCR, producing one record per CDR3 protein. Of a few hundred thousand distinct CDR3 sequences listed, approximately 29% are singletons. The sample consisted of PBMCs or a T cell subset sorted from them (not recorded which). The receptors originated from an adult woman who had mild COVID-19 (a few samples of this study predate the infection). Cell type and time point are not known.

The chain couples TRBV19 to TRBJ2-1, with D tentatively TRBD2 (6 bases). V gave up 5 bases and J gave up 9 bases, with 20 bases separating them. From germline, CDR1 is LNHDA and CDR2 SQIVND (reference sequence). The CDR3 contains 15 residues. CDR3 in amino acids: CASSLFETRSAEQFF. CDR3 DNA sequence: TGTGCCAGTAGTCTTTTCGAGACTAGAAGCGCTGAGCAGTTCTTC.

CDR3 loop: CATSPVRDPMSEQFF. CDR3 in DNA: TGTGCCACCTCCCCAGTCAGGGACCCCATGAGTGAGCAGTTCTTC. The chain employs TRBV15 and TRBJ2-1; D may match TRBD1 or TRBD2 (5 bases each). Trimming cost V 8 bases and J 9 bases, with 23 bases left between them. This CDR3 has 15 amino acids. Germline V gives CDR1 LNHNV, CDR2 YYDKDF (reference sequence). Full variable domain (outside the CDR3, taken from reference TRBV15 and TRBJ2-1): DAMVIQNPRYQVTQFGKPVTLSCSQTLNHNVMYWYQQKSSQAPKLLFHYYDKDFNNEADTPDNFQSRRPNTSFCFLDIRSPGLGDTAMYLCATSPVRDPMSEQFFGPGTRLTVL.

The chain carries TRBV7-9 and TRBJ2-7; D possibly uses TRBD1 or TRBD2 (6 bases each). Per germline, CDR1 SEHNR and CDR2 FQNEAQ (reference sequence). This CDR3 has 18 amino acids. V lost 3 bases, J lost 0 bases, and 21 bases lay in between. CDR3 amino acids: CASSFGGPGGESSYEQYF. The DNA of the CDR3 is TGTGCCAGCAGCTTTGGGGGGCCCGGGGGAGAGAGCTCCTACGAGCAGTACTTC.

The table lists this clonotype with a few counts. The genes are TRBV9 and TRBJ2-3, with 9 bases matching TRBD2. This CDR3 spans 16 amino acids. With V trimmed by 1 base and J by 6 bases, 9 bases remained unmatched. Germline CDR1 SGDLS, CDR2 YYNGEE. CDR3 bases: TGTGCCAGCAGCGTATTCAGCGGGGGGCCACCGGATACGCAGTATTTT. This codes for CASSVFSGGPPDTQYF.

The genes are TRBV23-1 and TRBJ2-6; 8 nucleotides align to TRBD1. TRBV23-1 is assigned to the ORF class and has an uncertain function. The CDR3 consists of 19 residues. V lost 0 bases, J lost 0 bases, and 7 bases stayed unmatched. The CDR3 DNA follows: TGCGCCAGCAGTCAATCGAGGACAGGGACTTCCTCTGGGGCCAACGTCCTGACTTTC. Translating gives CASSQSRTGTSSGANVLTF.

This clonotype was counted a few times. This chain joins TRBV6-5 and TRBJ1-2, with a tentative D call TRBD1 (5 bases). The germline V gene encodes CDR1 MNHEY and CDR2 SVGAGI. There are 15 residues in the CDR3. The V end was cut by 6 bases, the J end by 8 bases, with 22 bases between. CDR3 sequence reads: CASRPLLRALKGYTF. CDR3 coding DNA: TGTGCCAGCAGACCCCTCCTCAGGGCATTGAAAGGCTACACCTTC.

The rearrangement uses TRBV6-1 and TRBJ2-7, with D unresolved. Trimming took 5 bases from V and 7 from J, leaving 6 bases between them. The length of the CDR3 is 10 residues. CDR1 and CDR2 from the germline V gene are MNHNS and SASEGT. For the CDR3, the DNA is TGTGCCAGCAGTCATCGGGAGCAGTACTTC. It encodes CASSHREQYF.

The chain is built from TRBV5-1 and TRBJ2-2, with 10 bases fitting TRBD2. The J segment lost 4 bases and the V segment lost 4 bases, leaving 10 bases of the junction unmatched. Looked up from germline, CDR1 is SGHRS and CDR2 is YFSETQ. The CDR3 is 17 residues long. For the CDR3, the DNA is TGCGCCAGCAGCATCTCGCTAGCGGGGGTCTTCACCGGGGAGCTGTTTTTT. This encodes CASSISLAGVFTGELFF.

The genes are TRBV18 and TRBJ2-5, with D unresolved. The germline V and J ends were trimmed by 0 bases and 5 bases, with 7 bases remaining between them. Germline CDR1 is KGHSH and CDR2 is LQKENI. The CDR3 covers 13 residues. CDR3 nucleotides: TGTGCCAGCTCACCACCGAATGGGGAGACCCAGTACTTC. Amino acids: CASSPPNGETQYF.

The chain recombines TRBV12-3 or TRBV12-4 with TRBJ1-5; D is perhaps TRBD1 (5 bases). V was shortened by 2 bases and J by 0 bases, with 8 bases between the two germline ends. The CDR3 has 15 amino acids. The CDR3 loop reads CASSLSGYSNQPQHF. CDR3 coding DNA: TGTGCCAGCAGTTTATCAGGGTATAGCAATCAGCCCCAGCATTTT.

The CDR3 sequence: CASSSTTGSYEQYF. CDR3 sequence (DNA): TGTGCCAGCAGCTCCACAACAGGGTCCTACGAGCAGTACTTC. V is TRBV12-3 or TRBV12-4 and J is TRBJ2-7, with a possible D match to TRBD1 (6 bases). This CDR3 has 14 residues. Trimming took off 6 bases at V and 1 base at J, with 13 bases between the two ends.

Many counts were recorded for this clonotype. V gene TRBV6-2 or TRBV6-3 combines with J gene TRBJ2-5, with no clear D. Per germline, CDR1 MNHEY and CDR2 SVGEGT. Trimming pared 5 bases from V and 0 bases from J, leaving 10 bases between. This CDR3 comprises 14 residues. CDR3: CASSALVYQETQYF. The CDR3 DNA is TGTGCCAGCAGTGCCCTAGTGTACCAAGAGACCCAGTACTTC.

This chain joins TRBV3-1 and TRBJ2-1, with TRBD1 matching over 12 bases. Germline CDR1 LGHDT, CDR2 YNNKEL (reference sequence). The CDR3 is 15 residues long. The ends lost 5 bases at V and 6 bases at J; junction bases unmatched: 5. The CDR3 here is CASSAGTGGSNEQFF. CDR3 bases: TGTGCCAGCAGCGCCGGGACAGGGGGCTCCAATGAGCAGTTCTTC.

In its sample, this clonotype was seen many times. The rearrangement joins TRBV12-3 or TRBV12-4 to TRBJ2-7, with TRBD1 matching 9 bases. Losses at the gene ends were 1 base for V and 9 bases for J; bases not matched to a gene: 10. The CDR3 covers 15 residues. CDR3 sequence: CASSLGGDRARRQYF. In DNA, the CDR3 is TGTGCCAGCAGTTTAGGGGGGGACAGGGCCCGTCGGCAGTACTTC.

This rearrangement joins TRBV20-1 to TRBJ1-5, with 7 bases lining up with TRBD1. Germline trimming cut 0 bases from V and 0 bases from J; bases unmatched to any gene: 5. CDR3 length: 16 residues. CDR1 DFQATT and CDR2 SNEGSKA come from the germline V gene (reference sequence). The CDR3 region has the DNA TGCAGTGCTAGAGACCCACAGGGGTATAGCAATCAGCCCCAGCATTTT. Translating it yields CSARDPQGYSNQPQHF.

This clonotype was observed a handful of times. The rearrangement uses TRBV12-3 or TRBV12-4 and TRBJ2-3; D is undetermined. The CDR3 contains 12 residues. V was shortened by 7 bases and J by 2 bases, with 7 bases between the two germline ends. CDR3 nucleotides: TGTGCCAGCACCCCGTCCACAGATACGCAGTATTTT. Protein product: CASTPSTDTQYF.

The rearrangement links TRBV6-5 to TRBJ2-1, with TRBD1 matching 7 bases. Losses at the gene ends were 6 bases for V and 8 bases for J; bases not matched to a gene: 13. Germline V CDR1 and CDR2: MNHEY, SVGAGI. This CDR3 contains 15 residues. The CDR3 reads CASRRYRGGGDEQFF. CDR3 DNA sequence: TGTGCCAGCAGGCGGTACAGGGGCGGAGGCGATGAGCAGTTCTTC.

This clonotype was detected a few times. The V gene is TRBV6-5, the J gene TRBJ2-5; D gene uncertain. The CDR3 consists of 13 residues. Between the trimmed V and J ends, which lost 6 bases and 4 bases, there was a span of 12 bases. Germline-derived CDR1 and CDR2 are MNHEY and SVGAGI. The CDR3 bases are TGTGCCAGCAGCGGTTCAGAGGCAGAGACCCAGTACTTC. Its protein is CASSGSEAETQYF.